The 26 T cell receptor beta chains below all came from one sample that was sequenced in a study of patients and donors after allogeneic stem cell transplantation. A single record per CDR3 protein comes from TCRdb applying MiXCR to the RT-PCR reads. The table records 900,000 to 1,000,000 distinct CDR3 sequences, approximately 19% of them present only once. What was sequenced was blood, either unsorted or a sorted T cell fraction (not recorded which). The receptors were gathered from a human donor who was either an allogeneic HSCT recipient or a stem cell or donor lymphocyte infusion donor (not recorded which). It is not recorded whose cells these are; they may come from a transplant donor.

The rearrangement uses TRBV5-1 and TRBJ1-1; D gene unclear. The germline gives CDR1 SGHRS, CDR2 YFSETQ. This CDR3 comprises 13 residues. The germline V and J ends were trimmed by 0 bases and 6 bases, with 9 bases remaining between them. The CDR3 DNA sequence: TGCGCCAGCAGCTTGGTGCCGGGAGCTGAAGCTTTCTTT. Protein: CASSLVPGAEAFF.

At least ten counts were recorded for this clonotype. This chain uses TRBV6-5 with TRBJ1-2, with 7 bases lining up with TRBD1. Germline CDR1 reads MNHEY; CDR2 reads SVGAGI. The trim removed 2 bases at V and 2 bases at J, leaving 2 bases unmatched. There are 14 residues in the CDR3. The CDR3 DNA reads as TGTGCCAGCAGTTACGGGACAGAAAACTATGGCTACACCTTC. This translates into CASSYGTENYGYTF.

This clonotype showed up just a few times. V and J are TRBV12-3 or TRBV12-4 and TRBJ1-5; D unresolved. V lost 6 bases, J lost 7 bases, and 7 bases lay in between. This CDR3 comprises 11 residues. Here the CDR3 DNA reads TGTGCCAGCAGAGCGTCCCAGCCCCAGCATTTT. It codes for CASRASQPQHF.

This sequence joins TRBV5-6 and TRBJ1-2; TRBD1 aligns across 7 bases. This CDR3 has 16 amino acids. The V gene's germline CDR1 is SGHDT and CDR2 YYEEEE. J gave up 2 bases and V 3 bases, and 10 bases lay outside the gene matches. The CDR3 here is CASSWRAAGGNYGYTF. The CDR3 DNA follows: TGTGCCAGCAGCTGGAGGGCGGCAGGGGGAAACTATGGCTACACCTTC. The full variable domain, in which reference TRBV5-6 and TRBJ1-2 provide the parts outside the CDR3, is DAGVTQSPTHLIKTRGQQVTLRCSPKSGHDTVSWYQQALGQGPQFIFQYYEEEERQRGNFPDRFSGHQFPNYSSELNVNALLLGDSALYLCASSWRAAGGNYGYTFGSGTRLTVV.

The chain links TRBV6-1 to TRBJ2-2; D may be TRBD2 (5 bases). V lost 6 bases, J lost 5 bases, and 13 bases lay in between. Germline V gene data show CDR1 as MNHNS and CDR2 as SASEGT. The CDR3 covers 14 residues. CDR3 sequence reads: CASRATGGTGELFF. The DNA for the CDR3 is TGTGCCAGCAGAGCCACTGGCGGGACCGGGGAGCTGTTTTTT.

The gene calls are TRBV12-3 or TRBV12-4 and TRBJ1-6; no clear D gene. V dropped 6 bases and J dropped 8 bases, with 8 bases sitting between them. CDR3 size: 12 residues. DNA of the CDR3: TGTGCCAGCAGACCGACGGATTCACCCCTCCACTTT. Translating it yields CASRPTDSPLHF.

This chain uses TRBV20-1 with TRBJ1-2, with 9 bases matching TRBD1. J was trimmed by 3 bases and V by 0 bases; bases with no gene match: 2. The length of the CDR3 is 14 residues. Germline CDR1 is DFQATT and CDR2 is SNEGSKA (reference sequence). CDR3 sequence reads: CSARDGQGYYGYTF. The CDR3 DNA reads TGCAGTGCTAGAGATGGACAGGGGTACTATGGCTACACCTTC.

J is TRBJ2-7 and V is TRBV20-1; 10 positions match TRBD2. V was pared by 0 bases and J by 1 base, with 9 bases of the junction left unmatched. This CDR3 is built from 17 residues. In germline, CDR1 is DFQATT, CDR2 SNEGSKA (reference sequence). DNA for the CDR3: TGCAGTGCTAGAGATCCTCCTAGCGGGAGCCTATCCTACGAGCAGTACTTC. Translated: CSARDPPSGSLSYEQYF.

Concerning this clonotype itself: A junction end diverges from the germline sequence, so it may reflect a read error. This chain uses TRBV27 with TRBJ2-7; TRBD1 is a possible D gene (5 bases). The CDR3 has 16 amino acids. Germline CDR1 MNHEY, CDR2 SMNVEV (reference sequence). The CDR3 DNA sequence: TGTGCCAGCAGACTGGCAGGGTCTCGTGTTTCCTCCGAGCAGTACTTC. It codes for CASRLAGSRVSSEQYF.

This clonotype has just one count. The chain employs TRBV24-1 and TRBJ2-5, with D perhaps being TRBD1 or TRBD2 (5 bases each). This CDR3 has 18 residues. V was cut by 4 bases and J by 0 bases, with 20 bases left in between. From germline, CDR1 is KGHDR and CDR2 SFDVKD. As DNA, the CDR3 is TGTGCCACCAGTGACCCTCAACCGGGACCGTCGTACCAAGAGACCCAGTACTTC. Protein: CATSDPQPGPSYQETQYF.

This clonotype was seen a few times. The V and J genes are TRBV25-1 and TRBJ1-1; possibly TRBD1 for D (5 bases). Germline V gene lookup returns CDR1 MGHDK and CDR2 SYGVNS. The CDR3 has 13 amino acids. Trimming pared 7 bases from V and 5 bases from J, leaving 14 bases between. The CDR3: CASTRGVWTEAFF. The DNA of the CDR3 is TGTGCCAGCACGCGGGGGGTTTGGACTGAAGCTTTCTTT.

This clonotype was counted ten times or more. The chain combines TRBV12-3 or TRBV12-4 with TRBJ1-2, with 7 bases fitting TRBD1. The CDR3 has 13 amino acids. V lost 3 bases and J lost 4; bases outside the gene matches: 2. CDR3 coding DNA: TGTGCCAGCAGTTTTAAGGGGGCCTATGGCTACACCTTC. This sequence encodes CASSFKGAYGYTF.

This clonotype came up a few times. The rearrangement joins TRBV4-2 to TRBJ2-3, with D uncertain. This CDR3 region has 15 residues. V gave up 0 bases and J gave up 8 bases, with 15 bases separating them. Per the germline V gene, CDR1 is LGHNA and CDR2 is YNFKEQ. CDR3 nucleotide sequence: TGTGCCAGCAGCCAAGAGGATGGGGTTTGGGGTACGCAGTATTTT. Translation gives CASSQEDGVWGTQYF.

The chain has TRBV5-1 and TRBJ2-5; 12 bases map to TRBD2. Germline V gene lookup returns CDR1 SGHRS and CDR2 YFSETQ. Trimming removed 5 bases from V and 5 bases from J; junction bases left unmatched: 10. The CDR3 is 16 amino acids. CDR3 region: CASRAPLAGGHETQYF. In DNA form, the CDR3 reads TGCGCCAGCAGGGCCCCTCTAGCGGGGGGGCATGAGACCCAGTACTTC.

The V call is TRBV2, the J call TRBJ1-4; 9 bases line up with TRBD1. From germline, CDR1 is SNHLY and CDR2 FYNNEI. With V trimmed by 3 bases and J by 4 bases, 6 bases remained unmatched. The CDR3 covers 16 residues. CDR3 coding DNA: TGTGCCAGCAGTGAGTCCCGGGGACAGGGTAATGAAAAACTGTTTTTT. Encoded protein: CASSESRGQGNEKLFF. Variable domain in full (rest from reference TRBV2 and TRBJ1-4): EPEVTQTPSHQVTQMGQEVILRCVPISNHLYFYWYRQILGQKVEFLVSFYNNEISEKSEIFDDQFSVERPDGSNFTLKIRSTKLEDSAMYFCASSESRGQGNEKLFFGSGTQLSVL.

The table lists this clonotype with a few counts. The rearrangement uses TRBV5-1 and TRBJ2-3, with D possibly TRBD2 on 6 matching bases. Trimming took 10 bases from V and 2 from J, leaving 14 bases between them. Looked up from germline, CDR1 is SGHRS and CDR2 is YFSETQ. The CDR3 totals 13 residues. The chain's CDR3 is CARDSGDTDTQYF. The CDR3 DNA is TGCGCCCGGGACTCGGGGGACACAGATACGCAGTATTTT.

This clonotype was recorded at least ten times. CDR3 in amino acids: CASRGDRGRNNSPLHF. In DNA form, the CDR3 reads TGTGCCAGCAGAGGGGACAGGGGGCGAAATAATTCACCCCTCCACTTT. The V and J genes are TRBV28 and TRBJ1-6; 12 bases match TRBD1. The CDR3 covers 16 residues. The germline V gene encodes CDR1 MDHEN and CDR2 SYDVKM. Trimming at V came to 6 bases and at J to 5 bases, leaving 5 bases not matched to a gene.

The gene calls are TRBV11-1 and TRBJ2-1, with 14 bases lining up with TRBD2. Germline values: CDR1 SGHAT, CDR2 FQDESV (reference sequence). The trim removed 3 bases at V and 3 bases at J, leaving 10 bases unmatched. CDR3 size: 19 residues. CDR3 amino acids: CASSFQLGTSGGGYNEQFF. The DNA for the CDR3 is TGTGCCAGCAGCTTTCAACTAGGGACTAGCGGGGGAGGCTACAATGAGCAGTTCTTC.

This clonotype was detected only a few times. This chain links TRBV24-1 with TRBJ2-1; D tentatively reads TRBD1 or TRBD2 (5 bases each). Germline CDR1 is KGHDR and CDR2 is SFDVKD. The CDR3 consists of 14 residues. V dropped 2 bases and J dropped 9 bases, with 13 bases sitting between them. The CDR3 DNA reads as TGTGCCACCAGTGATTCGAGGGGCCGGGGTGAGCAGTTCTTC. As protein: CATSDSRGRGEQFF.

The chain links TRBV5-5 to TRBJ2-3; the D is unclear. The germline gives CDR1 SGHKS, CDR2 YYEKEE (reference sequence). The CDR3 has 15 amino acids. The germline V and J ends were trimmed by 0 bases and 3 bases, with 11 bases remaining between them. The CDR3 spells CASSLDPRLTDTQYF. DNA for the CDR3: TGTGCCAGCAGCTTGGACCCCCGGCTTACAGATACGCAGTATTTT.

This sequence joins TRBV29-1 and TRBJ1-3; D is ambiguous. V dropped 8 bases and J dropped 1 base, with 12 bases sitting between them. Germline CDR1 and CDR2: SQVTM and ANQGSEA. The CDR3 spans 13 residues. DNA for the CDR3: TGCAGCACCCAAGGGATATCTGGAAACACCATATATTTT. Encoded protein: CSTQGISGNTIYF.

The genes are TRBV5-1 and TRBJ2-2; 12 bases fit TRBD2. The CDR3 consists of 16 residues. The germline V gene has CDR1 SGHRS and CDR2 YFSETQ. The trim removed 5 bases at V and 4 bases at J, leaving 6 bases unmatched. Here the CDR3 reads CASRLTSGSSTGELFF. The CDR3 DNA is TGCGCCAGCAGACTGACTAGCGGGAGTAGCACCGGGGAGCTGTTTTTT.

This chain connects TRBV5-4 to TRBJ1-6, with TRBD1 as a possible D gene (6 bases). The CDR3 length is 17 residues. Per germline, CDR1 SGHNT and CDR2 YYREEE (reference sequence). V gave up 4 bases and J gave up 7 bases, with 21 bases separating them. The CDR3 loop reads CASSPGGQGQWNSPLHF. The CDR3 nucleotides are TGTGCCAGCAGCCCGGGGGGGCAGGGTCAATGGAATTCACCCCTCCACTTT.

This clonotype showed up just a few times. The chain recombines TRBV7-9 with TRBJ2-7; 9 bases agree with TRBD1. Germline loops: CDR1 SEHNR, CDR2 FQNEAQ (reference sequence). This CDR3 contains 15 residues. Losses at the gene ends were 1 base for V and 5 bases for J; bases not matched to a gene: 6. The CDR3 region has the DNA TGTGCCAGCAGCTTAGATGGGACAGGGAGAAACGAGCAGTACTTC. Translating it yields CASSLDGTGRNEQYF.

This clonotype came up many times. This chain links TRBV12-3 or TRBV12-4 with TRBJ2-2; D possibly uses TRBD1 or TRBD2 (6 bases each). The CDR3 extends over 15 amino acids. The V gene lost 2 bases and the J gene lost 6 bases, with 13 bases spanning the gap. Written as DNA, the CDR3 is TGTGCCAGCAGTTTAAGGGGGGCTTTTGCCGGGGAGCTGTTTTTT. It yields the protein CASSLRGAFAGELFF.

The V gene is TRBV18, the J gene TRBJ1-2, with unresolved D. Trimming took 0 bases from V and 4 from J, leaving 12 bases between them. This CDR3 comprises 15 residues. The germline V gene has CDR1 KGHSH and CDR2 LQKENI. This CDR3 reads CASSPPPDGAYGYTF. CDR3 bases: TGTGCCAGCTCACCACCACCGGACGGAGCCTATGGCTACACCTTC.